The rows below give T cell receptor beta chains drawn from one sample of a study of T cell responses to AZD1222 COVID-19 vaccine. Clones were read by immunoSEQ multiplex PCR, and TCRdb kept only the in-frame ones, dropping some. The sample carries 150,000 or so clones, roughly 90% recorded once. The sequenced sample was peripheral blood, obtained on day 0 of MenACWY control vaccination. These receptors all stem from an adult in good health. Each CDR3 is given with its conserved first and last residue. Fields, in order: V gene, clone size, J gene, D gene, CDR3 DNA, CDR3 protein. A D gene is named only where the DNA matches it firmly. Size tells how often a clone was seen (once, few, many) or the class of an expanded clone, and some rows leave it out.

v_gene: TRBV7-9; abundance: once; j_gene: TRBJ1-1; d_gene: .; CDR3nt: TGTGCCAGCAGCTTAGTGGACGCAGGGGCTGAAGCTTTCTTT; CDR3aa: CASSLVDAGAEAFF
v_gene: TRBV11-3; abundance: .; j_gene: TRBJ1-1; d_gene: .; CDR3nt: TGTGCCAGCAGCTTAGAGGGACGGAACACTGAAGCTTTCTTT; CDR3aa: CASSLEGRNTEAFF
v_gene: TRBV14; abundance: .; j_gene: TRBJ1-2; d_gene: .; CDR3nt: TGTGCCAGCAGCCATGTCACCGCACGGAACGGGGCCTATGGCTACACCTTC; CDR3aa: CASSHVTARNGAYGYTF
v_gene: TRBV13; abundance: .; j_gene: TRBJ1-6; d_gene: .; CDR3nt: TGTGCCAGCAGCTTATCGAGACCAGGGGACTATAATTCACCCCTCCACTTT; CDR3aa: CASSLSRPGDYNSPLHF
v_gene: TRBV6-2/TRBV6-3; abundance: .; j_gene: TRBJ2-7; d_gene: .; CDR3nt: TGTGCCAGCACCCCCCGGGAACAGGGAGTCTACGAGCAGTACTTC; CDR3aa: CASTPREQGVYEQYF
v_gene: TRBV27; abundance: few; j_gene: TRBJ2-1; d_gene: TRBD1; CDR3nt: TGTGCCAGCAGTCAGCCCGCCGGGACAGGGCAGTTCAATGAGCAGTTCTTC; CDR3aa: CASSQPAGTGQFNEQFF
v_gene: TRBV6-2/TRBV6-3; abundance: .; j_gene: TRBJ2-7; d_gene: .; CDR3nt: TGTGCCAGCAGTCACCCAACCCCCTCCGAGCAGTACTTC; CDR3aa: CASSHPTPSEQYF
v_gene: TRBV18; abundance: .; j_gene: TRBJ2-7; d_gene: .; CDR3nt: TGTGCCAGCTCACCAGGGGAGGCCGAGCAGTACTTC; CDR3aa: CASSPGEAEQYF
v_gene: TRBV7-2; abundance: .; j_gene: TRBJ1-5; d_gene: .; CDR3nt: TGTGCCAGCAGCCCCTGGAGAGGGTGGCAGCCCCAGCATTTT; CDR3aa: CASSPWRGWQPQHF
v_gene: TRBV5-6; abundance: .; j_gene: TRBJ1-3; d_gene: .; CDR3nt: TGTGCCAGCAGCCGAGCGAGTTCCTCTGGAAACACCATATATTTT; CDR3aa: CASSRASSSGNTIYF
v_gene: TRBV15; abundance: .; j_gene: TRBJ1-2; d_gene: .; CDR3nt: TGTGCCACCAGCAGAGGAGGGACGGAAGGCTACACCTTC; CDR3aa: CATSRGGTEGYTF
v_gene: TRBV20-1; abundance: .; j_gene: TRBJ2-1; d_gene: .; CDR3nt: TGCAGTGGGTCCTACAATGAGCAGTTCTTC; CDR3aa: CSGSYNEQFF
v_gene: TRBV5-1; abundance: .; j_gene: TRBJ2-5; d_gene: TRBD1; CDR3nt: TGCGCCAGCAGCCGGGGACAGGCCCAAGGGACCCAGTACTTC; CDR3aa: CASSRGQAQGTQYF
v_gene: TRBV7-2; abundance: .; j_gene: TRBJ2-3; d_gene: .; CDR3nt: TGTGCCAGCAGCTCTCGACAGGGAGGGGATACGCAGTATTTT; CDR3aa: CASSSRQGGDTQYF
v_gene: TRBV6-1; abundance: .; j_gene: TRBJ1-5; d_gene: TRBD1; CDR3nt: TGTGCCAGCAGAGAAAGAGGGGGCTATAGCAATCAGCCCCAGCATTTT; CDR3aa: CASRERGGYSNQPQHF
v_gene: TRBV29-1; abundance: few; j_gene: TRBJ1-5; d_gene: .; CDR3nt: TGCAGCGTAGGGACCGGCGAAGGGCCCCAGCATTTT; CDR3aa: CSVGTGEGPQHF
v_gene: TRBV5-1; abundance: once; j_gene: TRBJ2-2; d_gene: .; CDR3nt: TGCGCCAGCAGCCTGGACTCCCCAGCAACCGGGGAGCTGTTTTTT; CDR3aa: CASSLDSPATGELFF
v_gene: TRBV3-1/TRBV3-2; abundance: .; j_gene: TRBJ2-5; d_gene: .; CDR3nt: TGTGCCAGCAGCCAAGATAAGTTCGGGCTGGGAGAGACCCAGTACTTC; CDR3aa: CASSQDKFGLGETQYF
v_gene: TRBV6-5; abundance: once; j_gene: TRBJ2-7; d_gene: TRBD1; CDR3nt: TGTGCCAGCAGTTATACAGGGGACAACTCCTACGAGCAGTACTTC; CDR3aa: CASSYTGDNSYEQYF
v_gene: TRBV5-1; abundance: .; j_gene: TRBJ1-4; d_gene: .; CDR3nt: TGCGCCAGCAGCTTAAGCAGGACAGTTAATGAAAAACTGTTTTTT; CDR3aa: CASSLSRTVNEKLFF
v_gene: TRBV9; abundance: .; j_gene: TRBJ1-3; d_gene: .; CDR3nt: TGTGCCAGCAGCGTAGAACAAGGCTCTGGAAACACCATATATTTT; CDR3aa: CASSVEQGSGNTIYF
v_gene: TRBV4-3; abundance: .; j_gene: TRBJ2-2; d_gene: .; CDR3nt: TGCGCCAGCAGCCAAGTTGGGGGCACCGGGGAGCTGTTTTTT; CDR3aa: CASSQVGGTGELFF
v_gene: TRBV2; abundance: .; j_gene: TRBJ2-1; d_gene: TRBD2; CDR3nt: TGCGCCGGAGCGGGAGGGAATGAGCAGTTCTTC; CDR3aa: CAGAGGNEQFF
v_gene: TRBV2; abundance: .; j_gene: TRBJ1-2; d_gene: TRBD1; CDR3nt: TGTGCCGGCCAAGAGACAGGGGGTAATAACTATGGCTACACCTTC; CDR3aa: CAGQETGGNNYGYTF
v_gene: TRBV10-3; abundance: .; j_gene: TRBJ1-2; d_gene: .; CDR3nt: TGTGCCATCAGTGAGAGAGGGCGAGGCTACACCTTC; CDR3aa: CAISERGRGYTF
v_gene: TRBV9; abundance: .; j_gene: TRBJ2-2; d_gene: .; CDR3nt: TGTGCCAGCAGCCTGGATGGTATCACCGGGGAGCTGTTTTTT; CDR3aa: CASSLDGITGELFF
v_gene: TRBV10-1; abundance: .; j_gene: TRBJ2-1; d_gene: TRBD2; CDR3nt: TGCGCCAGCAGTTTGGGACTAGCTAGGAATGAGCAGTTCTTC; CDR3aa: CASSLGLARNEQFF
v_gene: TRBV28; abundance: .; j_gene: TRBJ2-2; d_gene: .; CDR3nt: TGTGCCAGCAGCGGCCCGGTTGGGGCCATCGGGGAGCTGTTTTTT; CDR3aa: CASSGPVGAIGELFF
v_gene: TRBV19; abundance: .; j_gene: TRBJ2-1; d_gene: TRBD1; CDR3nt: TGTGCCAGTAGTAGACAGGGGGATGAGCAGTTCTTC; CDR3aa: CASSRQGDEQFF
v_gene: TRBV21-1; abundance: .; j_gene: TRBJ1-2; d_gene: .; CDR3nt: TGTGCCAGCAGCAAAGAAGGAGGCTACACCTTC; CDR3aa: CASSKEGGYTF
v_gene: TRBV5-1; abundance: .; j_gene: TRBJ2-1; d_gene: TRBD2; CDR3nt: TGCGCCAGCAGCTTGGTCAGGTCTGGACTAGCGGGAATCAGCTCCTACAATGAGCAGTTCTTC; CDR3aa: CASSLVRSGLAGISSYNEQFF
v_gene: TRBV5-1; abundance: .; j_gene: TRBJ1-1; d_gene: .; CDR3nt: TGCGCCAGCAGCTTCTATAGGGGGGAAGCTTTCTTT; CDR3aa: CASSFYRGEAFF
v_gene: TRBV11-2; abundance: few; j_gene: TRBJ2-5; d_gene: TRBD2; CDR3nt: TGTGCCAGCAGCATCGGGACTACGGGAGAGACCCAGTACTTC; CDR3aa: CASSIGTTGETQYF
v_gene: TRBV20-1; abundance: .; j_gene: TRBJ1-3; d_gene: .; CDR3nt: TGCAGTGCTAGTTTAAGGACCGCTGGAAACACCATATATTTT; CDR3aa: CSASLRTAGNTIYF
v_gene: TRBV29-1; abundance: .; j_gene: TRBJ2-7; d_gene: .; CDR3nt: TGCAGCGTCTCAGAGAACAATAAGGGTGAACAGTACTTC; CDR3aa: CSVSENNKGEQYF
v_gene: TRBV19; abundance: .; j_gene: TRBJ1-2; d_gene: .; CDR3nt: TGTGCCAGTATTCTTTCCGACGGGCTTGGCTACACCTTC; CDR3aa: CASILSDGLGYTF
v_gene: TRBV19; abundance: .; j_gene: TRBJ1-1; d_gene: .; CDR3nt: TGTGCCAGTAGTATAGATCACCGGAACACTGAAGCTTTCTTT; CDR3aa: CASSIDHRNTEAFF
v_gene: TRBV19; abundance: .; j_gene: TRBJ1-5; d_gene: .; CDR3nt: TGTGCCAGTAGTATTCGACAGATTAGCAATCAGCCCCAGCATTTT; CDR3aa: CASSIRQISNQPQHF
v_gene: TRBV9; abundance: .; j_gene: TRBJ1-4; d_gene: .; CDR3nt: TGTGCCAGCAGCGCAGGGCGGTTAGATGAAAAACTGTTTTTT; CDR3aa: CASSAGRLDEKLFF
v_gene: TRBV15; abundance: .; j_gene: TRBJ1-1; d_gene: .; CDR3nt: TGTGCCACCAGCAGGAGGGGAGTCAAGGAAGCTTTCTTT; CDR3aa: CATSRRGVKEAFF
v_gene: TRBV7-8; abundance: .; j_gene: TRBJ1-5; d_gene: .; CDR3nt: TGTGCCAGCAGCCCCTTAAGAAGATATAGCAATCAGCCCCAGCATTTT; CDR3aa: CASSPLRRYSNQPQHF
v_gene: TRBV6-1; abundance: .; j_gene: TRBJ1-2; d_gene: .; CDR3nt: TGTGCCAGCAGTGAGGGGTTCTCCGGAGGCTATGGCTACACCTTC; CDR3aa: CASSEGFSGGYGYTF
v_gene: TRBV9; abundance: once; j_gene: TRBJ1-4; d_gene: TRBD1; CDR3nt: TGTGCCAGCAGCCAGACGGGACAGGGGAATGAAAAACTGTTTTTT; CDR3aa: CASSQTGQGNEKLFF
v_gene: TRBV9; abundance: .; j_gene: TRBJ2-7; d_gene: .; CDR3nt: TGTGCCAGCAGCGTAGGGACCGGTCATCAGAGATGGAACGAGCAGTACTTC; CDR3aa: CASSVGTGHQRWNEQYF
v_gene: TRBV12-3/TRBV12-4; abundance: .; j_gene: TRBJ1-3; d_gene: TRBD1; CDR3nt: TGTGCCAGCAAACAGGGGCTTGGAAACACCATATATTTT; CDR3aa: CASKQGLGNTIYF
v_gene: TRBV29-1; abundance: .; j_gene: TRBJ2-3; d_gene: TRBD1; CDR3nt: TGCAGCGTCAAGACAGGGGTCGATACGCAGTATTTT; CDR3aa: CSVKTGVDTQYF
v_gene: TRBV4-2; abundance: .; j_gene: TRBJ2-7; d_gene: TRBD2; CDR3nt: TGTGCCAGCAGCCAACCCGGGACTAGCGGGACTTACGAGCAGTACTTC; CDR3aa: CASSQPGTSGTYEQYF
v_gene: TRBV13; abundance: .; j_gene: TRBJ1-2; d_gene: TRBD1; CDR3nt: TGTGCCAGCAGCATCACCGACAGGGGTCGTGGCTACACCTTC; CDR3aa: CASSITDRGRGYTF
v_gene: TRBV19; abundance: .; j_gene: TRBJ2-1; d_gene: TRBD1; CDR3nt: TGTGCCAGTAGTTCCCTACAGGGGCGAGAGCAGTTCTTC; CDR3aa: CASSSLQGREQFF